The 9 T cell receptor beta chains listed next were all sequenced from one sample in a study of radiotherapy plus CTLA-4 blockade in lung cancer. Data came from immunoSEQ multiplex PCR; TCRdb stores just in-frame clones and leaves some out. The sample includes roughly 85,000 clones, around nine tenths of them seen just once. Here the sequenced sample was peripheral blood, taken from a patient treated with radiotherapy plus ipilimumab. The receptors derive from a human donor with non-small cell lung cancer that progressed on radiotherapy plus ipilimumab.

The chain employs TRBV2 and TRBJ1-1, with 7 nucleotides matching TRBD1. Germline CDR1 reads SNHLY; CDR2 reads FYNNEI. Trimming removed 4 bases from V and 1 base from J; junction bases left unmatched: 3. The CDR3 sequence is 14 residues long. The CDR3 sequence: CASSGRQGNTEAFF. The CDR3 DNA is TGTGCCAGCAGTGGCAGACAGGGGAACACTGAAGCTTTCTTT.

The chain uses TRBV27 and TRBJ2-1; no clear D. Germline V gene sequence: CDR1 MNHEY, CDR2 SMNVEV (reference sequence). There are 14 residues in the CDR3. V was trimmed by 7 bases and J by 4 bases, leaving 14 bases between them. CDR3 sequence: CASKLEARYNEQFF. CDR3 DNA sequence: TGTGCCAGCAAGCTAGAAGCCCGGTACAATGAGCAGTTCTTC.

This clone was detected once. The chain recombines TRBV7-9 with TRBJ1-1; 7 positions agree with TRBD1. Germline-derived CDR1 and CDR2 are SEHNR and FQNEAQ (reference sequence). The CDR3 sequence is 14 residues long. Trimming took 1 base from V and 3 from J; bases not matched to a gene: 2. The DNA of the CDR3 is TGTGCCAGCAGCTTAGGACAGGGTTACACTGAAGCTTTCTTT. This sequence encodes CASSLGQGYTEAFF.

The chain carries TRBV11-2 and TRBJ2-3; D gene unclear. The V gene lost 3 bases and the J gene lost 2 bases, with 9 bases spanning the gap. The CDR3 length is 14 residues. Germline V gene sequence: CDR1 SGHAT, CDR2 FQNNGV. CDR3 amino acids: CASSFGSLTDTQYF. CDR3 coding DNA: TGTGCCAGCAGCTTCGGTAGCCTCACAGATACGCAGTATTTT. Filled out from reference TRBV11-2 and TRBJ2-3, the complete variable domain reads EAGVAQSPRYKIIEKRQSVAFWCNPISGHATLYWYQQILGQGPKLLIQFQNNGVVDDSQLPKDRFSAERLKGVDSTLKIQPAKLEDSAVYLCASSFGSLTDTQYFGPGTRLTVL.

The CDR3 is CASSPGTSGRLVETQYF. The DNA of the CDR3 is TGTGCCAGCAGCCCGGGGACTAGCGGGAGACTGGTAGAGACCCAGTACTTC. V and J are TRBV5-5 and TRBJ2-5; 14 positions match TRBD2. V lost 4 bases and J lost 4; bases outside the gene matches: 9. The germline gives CDR1 SGHKS, CDR2 YYEKEE (reference sequence). This CDR3 is 17 amino acids long.

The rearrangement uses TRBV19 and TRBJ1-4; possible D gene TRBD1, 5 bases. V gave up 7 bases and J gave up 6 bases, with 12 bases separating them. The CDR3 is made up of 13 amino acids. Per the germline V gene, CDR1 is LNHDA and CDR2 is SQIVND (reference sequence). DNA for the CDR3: TGTGCCAGTACCCCATCGGGGGATGAAAAACTGTTTTTT. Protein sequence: CASTPSGDEKLFF.

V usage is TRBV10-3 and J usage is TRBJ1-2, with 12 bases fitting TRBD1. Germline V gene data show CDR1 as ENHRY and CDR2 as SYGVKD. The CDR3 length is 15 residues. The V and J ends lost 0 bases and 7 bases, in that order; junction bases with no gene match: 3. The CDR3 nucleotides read TGTGCCATCAGTGAGTCGGGACAGGGGGCTTTTGGCTACACCTTC. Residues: CAISESGQGAFGYTF.

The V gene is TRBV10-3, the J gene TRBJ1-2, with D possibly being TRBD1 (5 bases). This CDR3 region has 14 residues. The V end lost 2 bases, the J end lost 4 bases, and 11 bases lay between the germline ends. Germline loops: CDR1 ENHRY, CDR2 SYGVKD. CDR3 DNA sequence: TGTGCCATCAGTGAGGAAGACAGCTTCTATGGCTACACCTTC. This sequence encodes CAISEEDSFYGYTF.

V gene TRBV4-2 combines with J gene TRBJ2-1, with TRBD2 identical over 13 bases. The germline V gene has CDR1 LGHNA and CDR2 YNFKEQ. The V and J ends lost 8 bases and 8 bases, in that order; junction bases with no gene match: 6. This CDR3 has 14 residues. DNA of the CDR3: TGTGCCAGCGGACTAGCGGGAGTCTGGGATGAGCAGTTCTTC. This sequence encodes CASGLAGVWDEQFF.